This T cell receptor (beta chain) stems from a study of monozygotic twins with inflammatory bowel disease. General observations from the study: People with IBD had fewer clonotypes in common with others than healthy twins did, especially with disease activity.

TCRdb re-called the 5' RACE reads; one entry per CDR3 protein, DNA not given. Its table records 88,000 or so distinct CDR3 sequences. As for this clonotype: Its target is unknown.

The clonotype originates from a human donor with ulcerative colitis or Crohn's disease, or a healthy co-twin of an affected twin (not recorded which). The sequencing sample was made of blood.

The CDR3 sequence is CASSIDRGGQPQHF. J is TRBJ1-5 and V is TRBV6-1; TCRdb names TRBD1, which stays unverified in the absence of DNA. The CDR3 covers 14 residues. Germline V gene sequence: CDR1 MNHNS, CDR2 SASEGT.